This is a list of T cell receptor beta chains from one sample in a study of T cell responses to AZD1222 COVID-19 vaccine. The method was immunoSEQ multiplex PCR; TCRdb's version includes in-frame clones alone and lacks a portion of them. This sample yields fewer than 150,000 clones, of which around 87% are seen a single time; approximately 1.2% belongs to the top ten. This material consisted of peripheral blood, taken on day 0 of AZD1222 vaccination. Receptors originate from an adult in good health. Each CDR3 is given with its conserved first and last residue. Fields, in order: V gene, D gene, clone size, CDR3 protein. D genes are given only for firm matches. Part of the rows lack a size; the others show once, few, many or a class for expanded clones.

>TRBV7-2|-|-
CASSLSGVSNQPQHF
>TRBV5-1|TRBD2|-
CASASGMNYEQYF
>TRBV6-1|-|-
CASSEVFVGNNYGYTF
>TRBV19|-|-
CASSREEYNSPLHF
>TRBV12-3/TRBV12-4|-|-
CASSFGRNYGYTF
>TRBV4-3|-|-
CASSQDRGVFYGYTF
>TRBV2|TRBD1|-
CASSPRDRGNYGYTF
>TRBV29-1|TRBD1|once
CSVQGGGETQYF
>TRBV4-1|TRBD1|-
CASSQTSTGAANQPQHF
>TRBV9|-|-
CASSVSLATSTDTQYF
>TRBV29-1|-|-
CSVGPGVNTEAFF
>TRBV5-4|-|few
CASSGWDYPGYTF
>TRBV27|-|-
CASSLGGSTEAFF
>TRBV15|TRBD1|-
CATSIHRGRTEQYF
>TRBV11-2|-|-
CASSSLTGGDSQPQHF
>TRBV7-2|-|-
CASSEPAENYGYTF